The next 4 T cell receptor beta chains were all read from a single sample in a study of memory CD4+ T cells and cytomegalovirus serostatus. The sort gate was single viable CD3+CD4+CD8-CD45RO+ cells for memory CD4+ T cells. TCRdb keeps only in-frame clones here, not all; method: immunoSEQ multiplex PCR. The table lists over 55,000 clones, roughly 80% of them singletons, with about 0.86% in the top ten. Sequenced input: memory CD4+ T cells from blood. Every receptor here comes from an adult in good health and CMV-seronegative.

The chain employs TRBV10-3 and TRBJ2-7; 8 bases align to TRBD2. CDR1 and CDR2 from the germline V gene are ENHRY and SYGVKD. V lost 4 bases to trimming and J lost 10 bases; unmatched junction nucleotides: 12. The CDR3 consists of 14 residues. CDR3 nucleotide sequence: TGTGCCATCAGTGGCCGGGAGGGCCCCCAGGTACAGTACTTC. Amino acids: CAISGREGPQVQYF.

The chain links TRBV2 to TRBJ1-2, with 9 positions matching TRBD1. The germline V gene encodes CDR1 SNHLY and CDR2 FYNNEI. The CDR3 runs 14 residues. Losses at the gene ends were 7 bases for V and 5 bases for J; bases not matched to a gene: 8. CDR3: CASTTGGGWYGYTF. The DNA for the CDR3 is TGTGCCAGCACTACAGGGGGCGGCTGGTATGGCTACACCTTC.

V usage is TRBV28 and J usage is TRBJ1-2; D is perhaps TRBD1 (5 bases). The length of the CDR3 is 15 residues. Germline CDR1 MDHEN, CDR2 SYDVKM. V was clipped by 4 bases and J by 0 bases, with 12 bases between them. CDR3 residues: CASSSLRGANYGYTF. CDR3 sequence (DNA): TGTGCCAGCAGTTCCCTGCGGGGGGCTAACTATGGCTACACCTTC.

This clone showed up just once. The gene calls are TRBV6-6 and TRBJ1-5, with TRBD1 as a possible D gene (5 bases). This CDR3 is built from 15 residues. Trimming shortened V by 5 bases and J by 5 bases, and 16 bases separated the two germline ends. From germline, CDR1 is MNHNY and CDR2 SVGAGI (reference sequence). In nucleotides, the CDR3 is TGTGCCAGCAGTATCACGGGGGATCCGCATCAGCCCCAGCATTTT. Its translation is CASSITGDPHQPQHF.